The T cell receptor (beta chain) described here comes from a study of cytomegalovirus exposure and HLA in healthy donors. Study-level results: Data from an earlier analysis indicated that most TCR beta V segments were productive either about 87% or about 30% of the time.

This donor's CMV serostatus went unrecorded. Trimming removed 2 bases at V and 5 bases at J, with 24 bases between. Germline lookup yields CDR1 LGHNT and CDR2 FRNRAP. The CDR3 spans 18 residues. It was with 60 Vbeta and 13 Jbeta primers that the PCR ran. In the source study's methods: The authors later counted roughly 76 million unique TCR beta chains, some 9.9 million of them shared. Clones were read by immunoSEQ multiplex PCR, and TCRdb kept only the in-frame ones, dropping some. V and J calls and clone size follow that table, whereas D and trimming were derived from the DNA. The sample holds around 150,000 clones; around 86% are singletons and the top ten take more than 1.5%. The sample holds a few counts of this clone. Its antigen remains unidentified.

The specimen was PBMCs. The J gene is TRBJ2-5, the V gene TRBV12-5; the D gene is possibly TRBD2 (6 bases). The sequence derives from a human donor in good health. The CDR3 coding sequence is TGTGCTAGTGGTTTGTTCCCGCTCGGTCGACTAGGGAGGGAGACCCAGTACTTC. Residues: CASGLFPLGRLGRETQYF.